Given below is one TCR beta chain in context. The sample belongs to a study of blood T cell repertoires in COVID-19. At the level of the study: Acute-phase and convalescent COVID-19 samples originated in the United States, Italy and Spain.

Original processing methods: Using reference gene primer amplification, nucleated cell counts were estimated. TCRdb keeps only in-frame clones here, not all; method: immunoSEQ multiplex PCR. That table is the source of V, J and clone size, and D and trimming were worked out from the DNA. Of 110,000 to 150,000 clones in the sample, more than 70% were seen once. The sequencing input was peripheral blood. The TCR originated in a woman aged 45-60 years with acute or convalescent COVID-19.

CDR3 sequence reads: CASSLGDSHNEKLFF. The CDR3 coding sequence is TGTGCCAGCAGCTTGGGGGACAGTCATAATGAAAAACTGTTTTTT. V is TRBV5-6 and J is TRBJ1-4; TRBD1 aligns across 7 bases. V shed 0 bases, J shed 4 bases, and the junction held 3 bases outside the gene matches. The CDR3 sequence is 15 residues long. CDR1 SGHDT and CDR2 YYEEEE come from the germline V gene.